Included here is one T cell receptor (beta chain) sequence, with context. Its antigen is currently unknown. This specimen belongs to a study of regulatory T cells. Study conclusions and caveats: In CD3G deficiency, regulatory T cells had lower Shannon diversity than autologous conventional CD4+ and control regulatory cells.

This CDR3 is 13 amino acids long. Looked up from germline, CDR1 is KGHSH and CDR2 is LQKENI. The ends were cut back, 3 bases at V and 6 bases at J, with 12 bases in the middle. Primers: 52 TRBV forward and 13 TRBJ reverse. Only in-frame clones appear in the TCRdb table, and some are missing; sequencing was by immunoSEQ multiplex PCR. The data show about 3,900 clones, about 90% seen once. The chain joins TRBV18 to TRBJ2-7, with D perhaps assigned TRBD1 or TRBD2 (5 bases each). Sample: CD4+ Tregs sorted from blood. The source is a child under 10 years old with CD3G deficiency. The chain's CDR3 is CASSPGLRGEQYF. Written as DNA, the CDR3 is TGTGCCAGCTCACCGGGCTTGAGGGGCGAGCAGTACTTC.